The entry below describes one TCR beta chain. The antigen remains unidentified. The data derive from a study of T-cell memory formation after mild COVID-19. In germline, CDR1 is MNHEY, CDR2 SVGAGI. The J segment lost 6 bases and the V segment lost 5 bases, leaving 5 bases of the junction unmatched. The CDR3 runs 13 residues. Points from the study as a whole: Clones that got smaller from day 15 to 85 had even CD4/CD8, while clones growing later tipped toward CD4+.

TCRdb recomputed calls from the 5' RACE reads with MiXCR, one row per CDR3 protein. This sample has 250,000 to 300,000 distinct CDR3 sequences, with about 16% found just once. The TCR comes from a man aged 18 to 29 who had mild COVID-19 (a few samples of this study predate the infection). Cell type and time point are not known. The chain couples TRBV6-5 to TRBJ2-7, with 9 bases lining up with TRBD1. The specimen was PBMCs or a T cell subset sorted from them (not recorded which). The CDR3, as DNA: TGTGCCAGCAGTCAGGGGACAGGGCGCGAGCAGTACTTC. Protein: CASSQGTGREQYF.